These 5 T cell receptor beta chains were all obtained from the same sample, sequenced in a study of blood T cell repertoires in COVID-19. Clones were sequenced by immunoSEQ multiplex PCR, and TCRdb holds only the in-frame ones, with some missing. Of fewer than 400,000 clones in the sample, approximately 83% were seen once. Sequenced material: PBMCs or T cells enriched from blood (not recorded which). Source of these receptors: a man between 25 and 39 years old who had recovered from COVID-19.

This chain links TRBV3-1 (or the pseudogene TRBV3-2) with TRBJ2-7, with 10 nucleotides matching TRBD1. The CDR3 consists of 16 residues. The germline V gene has CDR1 LGHDT and CDR2 YNNKEL (reference sequence). J lost 3 bases, V lost 1 base, and 6 bases had no gene match. The chain's CDR3 is CASSQGTGTGVYEQYF. CDR3 in DNA: TGTGCCAGCAGCCAAGGGACCGGGACAGGGGTCTACGAGCAGTACTTC.

V and J are TRBV3-1 (or the pseudogene TRBV3-2) and TRBJ1-3, with D possibly TRBD1 on 5 matching bases. CDR3 size: 14 residues. Germline V gives CDR1 LGHDT, CDR2 YNNKEL (reference sequence). Trimming stripped 6 bases from V and 4 bases from J, with 13 bases between. CDR3 loop: CASSKGQSGNTIYF. Written as DNA, the CDR3 is TGTGCCAGCAGTAAGGGGCAGTCCGGAAACACCATATATTTT.

The J gene is TRBJ1-1, the V gene TRBV27, with 8 nucleotides matching TRBD1. Germline V gene sequence: CDR1 MNHEY, CDR2 SMNVEV (reference sequence). V lost 5 bases and J lost 1; bases outside the gene matches: 3. The length of the CDR3 is 14 residues. The CDR3, as DNA: TGTGCCAGCAGTCATCAGGGGGCGAACACTGAAGCTTTCTTT. Its protein product is CASSHQGANTEAFF.

This clone was found a few times. The rearrangement uses TRBV5-6 and TRBJ2-5; TRBD1 matches 12 bases. V lost 4 bases and J lost 2; bases outside the gene matches: 3. The germline gives CDR1 SGHDT, CDR2 YYEEEE. The CDR3 consists of 15 residues. The CDR3 DNA is TGTGCCAGCAGCCGGGACAGGGGGCGGCAAGAGACCCAGTACTTC. It encodes CASSRDRGRQETQYF.

The genes are TRBV5-4 and TRBJ1-1; D is perhaps TRBD1 (5 bases). Trimming pared 3 bases from V and 4 bases from J, leaving 19 bases between. There are 16 residues in the CDR3. Germline-derived CDR1 and CDR2 are SGHNT and YYREEE (reference sequence). CDR3 sequence: CASSSRLEGLGTEAFF. The CDR3 bases are TGTGCCAGCAGCTCCCGACTGGAGGGGTTGGGCACTGAAGCTTTCTTT. Filled out from reference TRBV5-4 and TRBJ1-1, the complete variable domain reads ETGVTQSPTHLIKTRGQQVTLRCSSQSGHNTVSWYQQALGQGPQFIFQYYREEENGRGNFPPRFSGLQFPNYSSELNVNALELDDSALYLCASSSRLEGLGTEAFFGQGTRLTVV.